The 29 T cell receptor beta chains presented below share a single source sample, sequenced in a study of OX40 agonist ivuxolimab in advanced cancers. Sequenced by immunoSEQ multiplex PCR; TCRdb stores in-frame clones only, minus some. The sample yields roughly 92,000 clones, around 91% seen once. The input for sequencing was CD4+ or CD8+ T cells sorted from blood, taken in a trial of the OX40 agonist ivuxolimab. The receptors stem from an adult with an advanced solid tumor such as melanoma, head and neck, liver or kidney cancer.

Here the CDR3 DNA reads TGTGCCAGCAGTGTTAACATATGGTTCGAGCAGTACTTC. Translating gives CASSVNIWFEQYF. The chain is built from TRBV6-1 and TRBJ2-7; D is unclear. The germline gives CDR1 MNHNS, CDR2 SASEGT. This CDR3 region has 13 residues. The ends were cut back, 4 bases at V and 6 bases at J, with 13 bases in the middle.

V gene TRBV11-1 combines with J gene TRBJ1-1, with 9 bases fitting TRBD1. Germline V gives CDR1 SGHAT, CDR2 FQDESV (reference sequence). The CDR3 has 14 amino acids. V lost 1 base to trimming and J lost 4 bases; unmatched junction nucleotides: 1. As DNA, the CDR3 is TGTGCCAGCAGCTTAGGACAGGGGGTCACTGAAGCTTTCTTT. Its translation is CASSLGQGVTEAFF.

This chain links TRBV5-1 with TRBJ1-5, with TRBD1 matching over 8 bases. J was trimmed by 2 bases and V by 4 bases; bases with no gene match: 5. The CDR3 consists of 15 residues. Germline V CDR1 and CDR2: SGHRS, YFSETQ. The CDR3 DNA reads TGCGCCAGCAGCCCTCAGACAGGGGGCAATCAGCCCCAGCATTTT. Translating gives CASSPQTGGNQPQHF. Looking up the rest from reference TRBV5-1 and TRBJ1-5 gives the full variable domain: KAGVTQTPRYLIKTRGQQVTLSCSPISGHRSVSWYQQTPGQGLQFLFEYFSETQRNKGNFPGRFSGRQFSNSRSEMNVSTLELGDSALYLCASSPQTGGNQPQHFGDGTRLSIL.

The CDR3 is CASSQVRDEKLFF. The CDR3 DNA reads as TGTGCCAGCAGCCAGGTCAGGGACGAAAAACTGTTTTTT. The gene calls are TRBV14 and TRBJ1-4, with TRBD1 as a possible D gene (5 bases). The CDR3 loop spans 13 amino acids. Trimming took off 3 bases at V and 8 bases at J, with 10 bases between the two ends. In germline, CDR1 is SGHDN, CDR2 FVKESK.

V gene TRBV2 combines with J gene TRBJ1-5, with D possibly TRBD1 on 6 matching bases. V was pared by 3 bases and J by 1 base, with 19 bases between. This CDR3 has 18 amino acids. CDR1 and CDR2 from the germline V gene are SNHLY and FYNNEI. In DNA form, the CDR3 reads TGTGCCAGCAGTGAGAAATTGGTTTGGACAGTGAGCAATCAGCCCCAGCATTTT. Translated: CASSEKLVWTVSNQPQHF. The whole variable domain, remainder taken from reference TRBV2 and TRBJ1-5, is EPEVTQTPSHQVTQMGQEVILRCVPISNHLYFYWYRQILGQKVEFLVSFYNNEISEKSEIFDDQFSVERPDGSNFTLKIRSTKLEDSAMYFCASSEKLVWTVSNQPQHFGDGTRLSIL.

V is TRBV14 and J is TRBJ1-1, with D perhaps matching TRBD1 (5 bases). The V gene lost 0 bases and the J gene lost 1 base, with 21 bases spanning the gap. This CDR3 is 19 amino acids long. CDR1 and CDR2 (germline): SGHDN, FVKESK. CDR3 DNA sequence: TGTGCCAGCAGCCAAGATCTTTTCCGGGACTATAATGGGAACACTGAAGCTTTCTTT. Its protein product is CASSQDLFRDYNGNTEAFF.

The chain joins TRBV7-2 to TRBJ2-2; 7 nucleotides align to TRBD2. Per the germline V gene, CDR1 is SGHTA and CDR2 is FQGNSA. J gave up 5 bases and V 1 base, and 4 bases lay outside the gene matches. This CDR3 is 15 amino acids long. Written as DNA, the CDR3 is TGTGCCAGCAGCTTAGGGTTACTAGCGACCGGGGAGCTGTTTTTT. Translation gives CASSLGLLATGELFF.

The chain links TRBV21-1 to TRBJ2-4; TRBD2 is taken as the D call from the table, unchecked against the DNA. TRBV21-1 is a documented pseudogene. CDR3 length: 15 residues. CDR3 in amino acids: CASSKVGESKNIQYF. The CDR3 coding sequence is TGTGCCAGCAGCAAAGTCGGGGAGTCCAAAAACATTCAGTACTTC.

The V and J genes are TRBV7-2 and TRBJ2-2; D not certain. Trimming stripped 1 base from V and 1 base from J, with 13 bases between. This CDR3 is 17 amino acids long. CDR1 and CDR2 from the germline V gene are SGHTA and FQGNSA. Written as DNA, the CDR3 is TGTGCCAGCAGCTTAGATCCGGGCACACTGAACACCGGGGAGCTGTTTTTT. The encoded protein is CASSLDPGTLNTGELFF.

This clone was seen a single time. This chain connects TRBV7-3 to TRBJ2-2, with TRBD2 matching over 13 bases. CDR3 length: 18 amino acids. CDR1 and CDR2 from the germline V gene are SGHTA and FQGTGA. The V and J ends lost 6 bases and 4 bases, in that order; junction bases with no gene match: 11. CDR3 region: CASSMTSGRPRGTGELFF. CDR3 in DNA: TGTGCCAGCAGTATGACTAGCGGGAGGCCCAGAGGCACCGGGGAGCTGTTTTTT.

The CDR3 here is CAWTGLSNTEAFF. The CDR3 DNA is TGTGCCTGGACCGGGCTGTCGAACACTGAAGCTTTCTTT. V is TRBV30 and J is TRBJ1-1; D gene ambiguous. Looked up from germline, CDR1 is GTSNPN and CDR2 is SVGIG (reference sequence). The V end was cut by 4 bases, the J end by 1 base, with 10 bases between. This CDR3 comprises 13 residues.

The CDR3 DNA is TGTGCCAGCAGCTTGGGGCAGTCCCCCGATACGCAGTATTTT. This encodes CASSLGQSPDTQYF. The rearrangement links TRBV5-8 to TRBJ2-3; D gene uncertain. Trimming removed 0 bases from V and 6 bases from J, with 11 bases in between. Germline-derived CDR1 and CDR2 are SGHTS and YDEGEE. This CDR3 has 14 amino acids.

The chain uses TRBV4-2 and TRBJ2-1; possible D gene TRBD2, 6 bases. V was cut by 3 bases and J by 10 bases, with 13 bases left in between. The V gene's germline CDR1 is LGHNA and CDR2 YNFKEQ. CDR3 length equals 13 residues. Written as DNA, the CDR3 is TGTGCCAGCAGCCAGAACGGGAGAGAGGAGCAGTTCTTC. Translation gives CASSQNGREEQFF.

The gene calls are TRBV7-9 and TRBJ2-3; no firm D call. The germline V gene has CDR1 SEHNR and CDR2 FQNEAQ (reference sequence). This CDR3 is 15 amino acids long. V was clipped by 1 base and J by 0 bases, with 8 bases between them. CDR3 DNA: TGTGCCAGCAGCTTAGGGGTCGGGAGCACAGATACGCAGTATTTT. Its translation is CASSLGVGSTDTQYF.

This clone occurred a few times. The chain joins TRBV19 to TRBJ2-2; 9 positions match TRBD2. J gave up 0 bases and V 3 bases, and 5 bases lay outside the gene matches. From germline, CDR1 is LNHDA and CDR2 SQIVND (reference sequence). There are 17 residues in the CDR3. CDR3 sequence reads: CASSITSGSTNTGELFF. The CDR3, as DNA: TGTGCCAGTAGTATTACTAGCGGGTCCACGAACACCGGGGAGCTGTTTTTT.

The chain has TRBV7-2 and TRBJ2-1; tentative D call: TRBD1 (7 bases). Germline CDR1 SGHTA, CDR2 FQGNSA. The CDR3 has 13 residues. V lost 5 bases and J lost 15, with 20 bases in between. The CDR3 DNA sequence: TGTGCCAGCAGCCCGGTGGGACAGCGGAGGGGGTTCTTC. Its protein is CASSPVGQRRGFF.

This chain joins TRBV5-1 and TRBJ1-2; D is unclear. Germline V gene sequence: CDR1 SGHRS, CDR2 YFSETQ. This CDR3 is 12 amino acids long. V lost 2 bases to trimming and J lost 4 bases, with 6 bases between them. The CDR3, as DNA: TGCGCCAGCAGCTTACCAGGCTATGGCTACACCTTC. Amino acids: CASSLPGYGYTF.

The chain carries TRBV7-9 and TRBJ2-1, with TRBD2 matching over 11 bases. Losses at the gene ends were 8 bases for V and 6 bases for J; bases not matched to a gene: 3. CDR3 length equals 13 residues. CDR1 and CDR2 (germline): SEHNR, FQNEAQ (reference sequence). CDR3 sequence reads: CASVGTSGNEQFF. The CDR3 nucleotides are TGTGCCAGCGTCGGGACTAGCGGCAATGAGCAGTTCTTC.

V usage is TRBV7-3 and J usage is TRBJ2-1; D remains unclear. The CDR3 is 13 residues long. Trimming removed 2 bases from V and 9 bases from J, with 11 bases in between. Germline V gene lookup returns CDR1 SGHTA and CDR2 FQGTGA. The CDR3 here is CASSLREASEQFF. The CDR3 DNA is TGTGCCAGCAGCTTACGAGAAGCAAGTGAGCAGTTCTTC.

This clone came up once. The chain has TRBV10-3 and TRBJ1-4, with D tentatively TRBD1 (5 bases). The CDR3 is 16 residues long. The germline V gene has CDR1 ENHRY and CDR2 SYGVKD. V was trimmed by 3 bases and J by 2 bases, leaving 13 bases between them. The CDR3 loop is CAISERQGGTNEKLFF. The CDR3 region has the DNA TGTGCCATCAGTGAACGGCAGGGAGGTACTAATGAAAAACTGTTTTTT.

The chain joins TRBV7-2 to TRBJ2-7; D unresolved. V lost 1 base, J lost 2 bases, and 9 bases lay in between. Germline CDR1 SGHTA, CDR2 FQGNSA. The CDR3 extends over 14 amino acids. CDR3 in DNA: TGTGCCAGCAGCTTAGAAGCCGGAACCTACGAGCAGTACTTC. It yields the protein CASSLEAGTYEQYF. The full variable domain, its missing parts supplied by reference TRBV7-2 and TRBJ2-7, is GAGVSQSPSNKVTEKGKDVELRCDPISGHTALYWYRQSLGQGLEFLIYFQGNSAPDKSGLPSDRFSAERTGGSVSTLTIQRTQQEDSAVYLCASSLEAGTYEQYFGPGTRLTVT.

V and J are TRBV11-1 and TRBJ2-7; 10 bases are a match to TRBD1. Germline CDR1 reads SGHAT; CDR2 reads FQDESV (reference sequence). This CDR3 is 15 amino acids long. With 2 bases clipped from V and 5 bases from J, the junction kept 6 bases outside the gene matches. DNA of the CDR3: TGTGCCAGCAGCTTATCCCGGGACAGGGGCCACGAGCAGTACTTC. This encodes CASSLSRDRGHEQYF.

V usage is TRBV28 and J usage is TRBJ1-5; no definite D call. The CDR3 covers 13 residues. Per germline, CDR1 MDHEN and CDR2 SYDVKM. Deletions cut 2 bases from V and 4 bases from J, with 6 bases between. The CDR3 spells CASSLSVNQPQHF. The CDR3, as DNA: TGTGCCAGCAGTTTAAGTGTAAATCAGCCCCAGCATTTT.

The chain joins TRBV5-6 to TRBJ2-3; a possible D gene is TRBD2 (6 bases). The germline V gene encodes CDR1 SGHDT and CDR2 YYEEEE. This CDR3 has 14 residues. V dropped 4 bases and J dropped 5 bases, with 14 bases sitting between them. CDR3 region: CASSAGFRGDTQYF. CDR3 sequence (DNA): TGTGCCAGCAGCGCGGGGTTCCGGGGAGATACGCAGTATTTT. Supplemented by reference TRBV5-6 and TRBJ2-3, the full variable domain reads DAGVTQSPTHLIKTRGQQVTLRCSPKSGHDTVSWYQQALGQGPQFIFQYYEEEERQRGNFPDRFSGHQFPNYSSELNVNALLLGDSALYLCASSAGFRGDTQYFGPGTRLTVL.

This clone appeared a few times. This chain joins TRBV4-1 and TRBJ1-4; 8 nucleotides agree with TRBD1. The CDR3 is 17 residues long. Looked up from germline, CDR1 is MGHRA and CDR2 is YSYEKL. The V and J ends lost 1 base and 5 bases, in that order; junction bases with no gene match: 9. CDR3 nucleotide sequence: TGCGCCAGCAGCCAAGCGCCCCTCGGGACAGGAAATGAAAAACTGTTTTTT. Translated, it gives CASSQAPLGTGNEKLFF.

V and J are TRBV7-2 and TRBJ1-1, with TRBD1 identical over 9 bases. The CDR3 contains 13 residues. Germline CDR1 SGHTA, CDR2 FQGNSA. Losses at the gene ends were 1 base for V and 8 bases for J; bases not matched to a gene: 2. The CDR3 reads CASSLEGTGEAFF. The CDR3 DNA reads TGTGCCAGCAGCTTAGAAGGGACAGGGGAAGCTTTCTTT.

V is TRBV30 and J is TRBJ2-1; D is uncertain. Germline assignment: CDR1 GTSNPN and CDR2 SVGIG (reference sequence). The V gene lost 1 base and the J gene lost 0 bases, with 13 bases spanning the gap. The CDR3 consists of 16 residues. For the CDR3, the DNA is TGTGCCTGGAGTGCCTTCCGTCAGCCCTCCTACAATGAGCAGTTCTTC. Translated, it gives CAWSAFRQPSYNEQFF.

The chain has TRBV7-3 and TRBJ1-6; D call uncertain. Germline lookup yields CDR1 SGHTA and CDR2 FQGTGA. The CDR3 sequence is 14 residues long. V shed 1 base and J shed 5 bases, with 6 bases lying between them. CDR3 nucleotides: TGTGCCAGCAGCTTAAGACTAAATAATTCACCCCTCCACTTT. Protein: CASSLRLNNSPLHF.

This clone has a single count. This chain links TRBV15 with TRBJ2-7; no clear D. The CDR3 has 15 residues. Germline V gene lookup returns CDR1 LNHNV and CDR2 YYDKDF (reference sequence). V was cut by 0 bases and J by 3 bases, with 12 bases left in between. Written as DNA, the CDR3 is TGTGCCACCAGCAGAGATTCCTCGAAGGTCTACGAGCAGTACTTC. It codes for CATSRDSSKVYEQYF.